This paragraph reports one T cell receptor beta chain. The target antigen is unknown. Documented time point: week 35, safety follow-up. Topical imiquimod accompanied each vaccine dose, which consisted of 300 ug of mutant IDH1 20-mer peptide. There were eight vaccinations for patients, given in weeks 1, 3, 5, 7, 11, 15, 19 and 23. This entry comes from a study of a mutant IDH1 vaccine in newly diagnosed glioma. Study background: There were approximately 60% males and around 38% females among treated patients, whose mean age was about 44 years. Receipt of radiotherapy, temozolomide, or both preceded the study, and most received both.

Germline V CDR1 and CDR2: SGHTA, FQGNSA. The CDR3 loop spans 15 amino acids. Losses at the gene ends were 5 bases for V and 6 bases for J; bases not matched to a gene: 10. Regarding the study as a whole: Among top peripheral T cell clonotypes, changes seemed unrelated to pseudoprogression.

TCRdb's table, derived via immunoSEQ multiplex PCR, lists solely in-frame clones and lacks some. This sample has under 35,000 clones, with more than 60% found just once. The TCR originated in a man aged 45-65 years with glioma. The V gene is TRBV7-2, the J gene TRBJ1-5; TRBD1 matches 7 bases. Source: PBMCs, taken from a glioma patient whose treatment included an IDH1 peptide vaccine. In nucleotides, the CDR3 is TGTGCCAGCAGCCCGACAGGGTCCTCAGGTCAGCCCCAGCATTTT. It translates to CASSPTGSSGQPQHF.